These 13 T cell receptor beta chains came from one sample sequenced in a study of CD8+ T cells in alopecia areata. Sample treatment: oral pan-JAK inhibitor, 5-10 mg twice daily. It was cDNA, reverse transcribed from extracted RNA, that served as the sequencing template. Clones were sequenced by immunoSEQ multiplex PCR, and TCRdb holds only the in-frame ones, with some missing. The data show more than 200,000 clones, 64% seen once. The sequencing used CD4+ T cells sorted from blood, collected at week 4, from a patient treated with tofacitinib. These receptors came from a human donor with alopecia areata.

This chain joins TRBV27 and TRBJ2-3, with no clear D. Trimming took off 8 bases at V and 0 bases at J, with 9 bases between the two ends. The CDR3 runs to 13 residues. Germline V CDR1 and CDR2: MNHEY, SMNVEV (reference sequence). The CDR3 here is CASRALSTDTQYF. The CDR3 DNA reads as TGTGCCAGCCGAGCGCTAAGCACAGATACGCAGTATTTT.

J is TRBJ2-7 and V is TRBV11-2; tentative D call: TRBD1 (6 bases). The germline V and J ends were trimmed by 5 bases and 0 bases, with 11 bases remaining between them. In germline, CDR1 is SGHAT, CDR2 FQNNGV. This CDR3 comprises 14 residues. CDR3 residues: CASSPDRDSYEQYF. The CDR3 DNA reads TGTGCCAGCAGCCCGGACAGAGACTCCTACGAGCAGTACTTC.

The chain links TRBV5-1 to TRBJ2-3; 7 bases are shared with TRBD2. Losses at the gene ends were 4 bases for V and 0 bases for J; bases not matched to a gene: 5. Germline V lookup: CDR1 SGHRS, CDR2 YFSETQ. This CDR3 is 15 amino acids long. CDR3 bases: TGCGCCAGCAGCGGGACGACTAGCAGCACAGATACGCAGTATTTT. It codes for CASSGTTSSTDTQYF.

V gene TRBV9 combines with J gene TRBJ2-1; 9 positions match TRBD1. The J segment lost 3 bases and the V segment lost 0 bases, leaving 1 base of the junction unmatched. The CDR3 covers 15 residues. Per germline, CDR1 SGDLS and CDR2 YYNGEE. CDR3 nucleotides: TGTGCCAGCAGCGTAGTGGACAGGGGCTACAATGAGCAGTTCTTC. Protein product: CASSVVDRGYNEQFF.

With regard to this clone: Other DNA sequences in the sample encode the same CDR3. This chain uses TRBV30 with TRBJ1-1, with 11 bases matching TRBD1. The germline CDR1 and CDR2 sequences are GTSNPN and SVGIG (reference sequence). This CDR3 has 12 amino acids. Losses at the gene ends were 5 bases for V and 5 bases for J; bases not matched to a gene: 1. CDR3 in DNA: TGTGCCTGGGGGACAGGGGGGACTGAAGCTTTCTTT. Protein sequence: CAWGTGGTEAFF.

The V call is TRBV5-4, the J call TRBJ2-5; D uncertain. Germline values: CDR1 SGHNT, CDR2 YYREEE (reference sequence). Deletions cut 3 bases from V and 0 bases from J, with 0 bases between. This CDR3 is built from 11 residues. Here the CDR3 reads CASSYQETQYF. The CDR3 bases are TGTGCCAGCAGCTACCAAGAGACCCAGTACTTC. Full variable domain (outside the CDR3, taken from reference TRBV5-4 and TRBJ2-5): ETGVTQSPTHLIKTRGQQVTLRCSSQSGHNTVSWYQQALGQGPQFIFQYYREEENGRGNFPPRFSGLQFPNYSSELNVNALELDDSALYLCASSYQETQYFGPGTRLLVL.

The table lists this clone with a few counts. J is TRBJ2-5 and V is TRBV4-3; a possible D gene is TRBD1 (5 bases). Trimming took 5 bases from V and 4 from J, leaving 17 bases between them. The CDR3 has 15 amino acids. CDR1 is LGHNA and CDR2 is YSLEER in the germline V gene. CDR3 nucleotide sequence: TGCGCCAGCAGCTTGACAGCCTTTTCAGGAGAGACCCAGTACTTC. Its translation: CASSLTAFSGETQYF.

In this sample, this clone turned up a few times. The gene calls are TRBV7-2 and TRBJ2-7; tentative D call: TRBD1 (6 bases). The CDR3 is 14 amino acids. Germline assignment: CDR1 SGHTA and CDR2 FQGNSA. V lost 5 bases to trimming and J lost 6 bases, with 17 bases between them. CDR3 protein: CASSPRTASPEQYF. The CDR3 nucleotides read TGTGCCAGCAGCCCACGGACAGCTTCGCCCGAGCAGTACTTC.

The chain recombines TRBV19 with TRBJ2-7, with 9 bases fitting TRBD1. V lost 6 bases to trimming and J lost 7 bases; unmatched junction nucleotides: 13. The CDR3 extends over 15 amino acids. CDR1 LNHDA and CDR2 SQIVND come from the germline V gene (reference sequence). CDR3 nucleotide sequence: TGTGCCAGTAGCCGTACCGGGACAGGGCTTCAGGAGCAGTACTTC. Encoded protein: CASSRTGTGLQEQYF.

In DNA form, the CDR3 reads TGTGCCACCAGCAGAGACCCGGGAGGTGAAGCTTTCTTT. Its protein is CATSRDPGGEAFF. The chain carries TRBV15 and TRBJ1-1; D is unclear. Germline V lookup: CDR1 LNHNV, CDR2 YYDKDF (reference sequence). The V end was cut by 0 bases, the J end by 7 bases, with 9 bases between. The CDR3 has 13 residues. The variable domain in full, completed from reference TRBV15 and TRBJ1-1, reads DAMVIQNPRYQVTQFGKPVTLSCSQTLNHNVMYWYQQKSSQAPKLLFHYYDKDFNNEADTPDNFQSRRPNTSFCFLDIRSPGLGDTAMYLCATSRDPGGEAFFGQGTRLTVV.

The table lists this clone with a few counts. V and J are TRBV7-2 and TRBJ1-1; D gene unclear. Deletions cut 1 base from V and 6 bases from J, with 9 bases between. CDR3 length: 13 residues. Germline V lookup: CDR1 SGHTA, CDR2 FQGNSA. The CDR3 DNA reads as TGTGCCAGCAGCTTAGTACTAGGAGCTGAAGCTTTCTTT. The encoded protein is CASSLVLGAEAFF. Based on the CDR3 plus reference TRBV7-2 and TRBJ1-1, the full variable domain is GAGVSQSPSNKVTEKGKDVELRCDPISGHTALYWYRQSLGQGLEFLIYFQGNSAPDKSGLPSDRFSAERTGGSVSTLTIQRTQQEDSAVYLCASSLVLGAEAFFGQGTRLTVV.

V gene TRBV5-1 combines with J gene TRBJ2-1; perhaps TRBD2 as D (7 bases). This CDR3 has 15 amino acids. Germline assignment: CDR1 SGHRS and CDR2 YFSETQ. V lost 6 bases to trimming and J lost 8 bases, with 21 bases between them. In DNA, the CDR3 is TGCGCCAGCAACCCGGTGAGGGGGGGCTATTATGAGCAGTTCTTC. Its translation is CASNPVRGGYYEQFF.

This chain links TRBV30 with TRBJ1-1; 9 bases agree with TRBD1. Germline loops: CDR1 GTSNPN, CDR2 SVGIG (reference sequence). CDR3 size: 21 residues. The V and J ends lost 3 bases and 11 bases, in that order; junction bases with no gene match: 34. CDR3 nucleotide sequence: TGTGCCTGGAGGGCGTTCCGGGACAGGGACGTTCATATGGATAGTGGGGGACGGGCTTTCTTT. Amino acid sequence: CAWRAFRDRDVHMDSGGRAFF.